One sample yielded the 11 T cell receptor beta chains listed below, sequenced in a study of blood T cell repertoires in COVID-19. Data came from immunoSEQ multiplex PCR; TCRdb stores just in-frame clones and leaves some out. The table records more than 150,000 clones, about 85% of them present only once. Sequenced input: peripheral blood. These receptors originate from a man in his 70s who had recovered from COVID-19.

This sequence joins TRBV10-3 and TRBJ2-5; D may be TRBD2 (5 bases). The CDR3 sequence is 13 residues long. The ends were cut back, 8 bases at V and 4 bases at J, with 14 bases in the middle. Germline V gives CDR1 ENHRY, CDR2 SYGVKD. The chain's CDR3 is CAIAEGTGETQYF. For the CDR3, the DNA is TGTGCCATCGCCGAGGGAACGGGAGAGACCCAGTACTTC.

The rearrangement uses TRBV7-8 and TRBJ2-7; 10 bases map to TRBD2. CDR3 length: 14 amino acids. V dropped 5 bases and J dropped 5; count of bases not matched to a gene: 6. The V gene's germline CDR1 is SGHVS and CDR2 FQNEAQ. Here the CDR3 DNA reads TGTGCCAGCAGCCTGAGCGGGAGGGGCCACGAGCAGTACTTC. Its translation: CASSLSGRGHEQYF.

The chain links TRBV11-2 to TRBJ2-7; 11 bases agree with TRBD2. CDR3 size: 16 residues. Germline assignment: CDR1 SGHAT and CDR2 FQNNGV. The ends lost 6 bases at V and 6 bases at J; junction bases unmatched: 13. The chain's CDR3 is CASRPGLAASFGEQYF. The CDR3 coding sequence is TGTGCCAGCAGGCCGGGACTAGCGGCCTCTTTCGGCGAGCAGTACTTC.

The chain carries TRBV2 and TRBJ2-7, with 11 nucleotides matching TRBD1. Trimming took 8 bases from V and 6 from J; bases not matched to a gene: 9. From germline, CDR1 is SNHLY and CDR2 FYNNEI. The CDR3 consists of 14 residues. The CDR3 nucleotides are TGTGCCAGCTGTCTCCGCGGGACAGGGGGCGAGCAGTACTTC. Its translation: CASCLRGTGGEQYF.

CDR3 nucleotides: TGTGCCAGCAGCTTCCTTAGCGGGAGGGACACTAGCACAGATACGCAGTATTTT. Its protein product is CASSFLSGRDTSTDTQYF. The V gene is TRBV7-9, the J gene TRBJ2-3, with 11 bases that match TRBD2. This CDR3 spans 18 amino acids. With V trimmed by 3 bases and J by 0 bases, 8 bases remained unmatched. Germline values: CDR1 SEHNR, CDR2 FQNEAQ (reference sequence).

The chain carries TRBV28 and TRBJ1-2; no reliable D call. CDR3 length equals 14 residues. V lost 3 bases and J 3 bases, leaving 11 bases between the germline ends. Germline lookup yields CDR1 MDHEN and CDR2 SYDVKM. CDR3: CASSFARSDYGYTF. DNA of the CDR3: TGTGCCAGCAGTTTTGCCAGGTCGGACTATGGCTACACCTTC.

This clone occurred once. The rearrangement links TRBV12-5 to TRBJ2-2; D remains ambiguous. This CDR3 region has 15 residues. Trimming removed 4 bases at V and 1 base at J, with 10 bases between. Germline values: CDR1 LGHNT, CDR2 FRNRAP. CDR3 sequence reads: CASGSRVVNTGELFF. The DNA of the CDR3 is TGTGCTAGTGGTTCCCGAGTTGTGAACACCGGGGAGCTGTTTTTT.

The chain has TRBV6-2 or TRBV6-3 and TRBJ2-7, with a possible D match to TRBD1 (7 bases). Trimming took 5 bases from V and 5 from J, leaving 13 bases between them. CDR3 length: 13 amino acids. CDR1 is MNHEY and CDR2 is SVGEGT in the germline V gene. The CDR3 protein is CASSPGDRDEQYF. The CDR3, as DNA: TGTGCCAGCAGTCCGGGGGACAGAGACGAGCAGTACTTC.

The chain joins TRBV21-1 to TRBJ1-2; the table assigns TRBD1, which was not confirmed against the DNA. TRBV21-1 is designated a pseudogene. The CDR3 totals 19 residues. The CDR3 region has the DNA TGTGCCAGCAGCAAAGCAAGGGACAGGGGTTCCCGATTAATTTATGGCTACACCTTC. As protein: CASSKARDRGSRLIYGYTF.

This rearrangement joins TRBV4-1 to TRBJ1-2, with 9 bases fitting TRBD1. The germline CDR1 and CDR2 sequences are MGHRA and YSYEKL. The CDR3 runs 17 residues. The J segment lost 4 bases and the V segment lost 1 base, leaving 10 bases of the junction unmatched. The CDR3 DNA sequence: TGCGCCAGCAGCCAAGTCCCGGGACAGGGTTCAGTCTATGGCTACACCTTC. Its translation: CASSQVPGQGSVYGYTF.

V usage is TRBV3-1 (or the pseudogene TRBV3-2) and J usage is TRBJ1-4, with D unclear. CDR3 length: 14 amino acids. Germline V gene sequence: CDR1 LGHDT, CDR2 YNNKEL (reference sequence). V gave up 0 bases and J gave up 8 bases, with 10 bases separating them. As DNA, the CDR3 is TGTGCCAGCAGCCAAGACAGGAATGGGGAAAAACTGTTTTTT. Translating gives CASSQDRNGEKLFF.